Below are 10 T cell receptor beta chains sequenced from a single sample in a study of HIV-infected patients and healthy controls. Reverse transcription used approximately 500 ng RNA and constant-region primers for alpha and beta. Alpha and beta chain libraries were made separately by chain-specific third strand synthesis with multiplexing indices. TCRdb re-derived calls from the 5' RACE reads in MiXCR, one entry per CDR3 protein. In the table there are 18,000 or so distinct CDR3 sequences, about 8.5% of which are singletons. Antiretroviral therapy had run roughly three months, about 14 weeks, before follow-up blood collection. No cell fractionation was done, so the repertoire covers all unsorted peripheral blood T cells. The specimen was blood, collected during antiretroviral therapy. These receptors were obtained from an adult with HIV infection.

The table lists this clonotype with a few counts. CDR3 sequence (DNA): TGTGCCAGCAGTTACCCTGGACAGGCGGAGCAGTACTTC. Its translation is CASSYPGQAEQYF. This chain connects TRBV6-5 to TRBJ2-7, with 7 bases fitting TRBD1. This CDR3 region has 13 residues. The V and J ends lost 2 bases and 7 bases, in that order; junction bases with no gene match: 5. CDR1 and CDR2 from the germline V gene are MNHEY and SVGAGI.

At least ten counts were recorded for this clonotype. The gene calls are TRBV29-1 and TRBJ2-5, with D possibly being TRBD1 (6 bases). In germline, CDR1 is SQVTM, CDR2 ANQGSEA. CDR3 length: 13 amino acids. Trimming took 5 bases from V and 7 from J, leaving 17 bases between them. The CDR3 DNA reads TGCAGCGTTCCCCAGGGGAAGGCGGGGACCCAGTACTTC. It translates to CSVPQGKAGTQYF.

This clonotype was detected many times. The chain joins TRBV29-1 to TRBJ2-3; no reliable D call. CDR3 size: 12 residues. Germline lookup yields CDR1 SQVTM and CDR2 ANQGSEA. With 8 bases removed from V and 4 bases from J, the gap between germline ends came to 13 bases. The chain's CDR3 is CSSNEVSDTQYF. The DNA for the CDR3 is TGCAGCAGCAACGAGGTCTCAGATACGCAGTATTTT.

This clonotype was observed many times. This sequence joins TRBV9 and TRBJ2-2; 8 bases agree with TRBD2. Trimming took 5 bases from V and 1 from J; bases not matched to a gene: 4. The CDR3 is 15 amino acids. Germline V gene lookup returns CDR1 SGDLS and CDR2 YYNGEE. CDR3 residues: CASSPSGLNTGELFF. In DNA, the CDR3 is TGTGCCAGCAGTCCTAGCGGGCTGAACACCGGGGAGCTGTTTTTT.

This clonotype has at least ten counts. The rearrangement links TRBV23-1 to TRBJ2-5, with 7 bases that match TRBD1. TRBV23-1 is treated as an ORF (open reading frame) with a function not yet certain. This CDR3 region has 15 residues. Germline trimming cut 3 bases from V and 4 bases from J; bases unmatched to any gene: 8. The chain's CDR3 is CASSQRPGGRETQYF. Here the CDR3 DNA reads TGCGCCAGCAGTCAGCGCCCAGGGGGTAGAGAGACCCAGTACTTC.

The table lists this clonotype with many counts. This rearrangement joins TRBV2 to TRBJ2-7; D unclear. The germline gives CDR1 SNHLY, CDR2 FYNNEI. V lost 4 bases and J 2 bases, leaving 9 bases between the germline ends. The CDR3 is made up of 13 amino acids. CDR3 in amino acids: CASSATPAYEQYF. The CDR3 DNA reads as TGTGCCAGCAGTGCGACGCCCGCCTACGAGCAGTACTTC.

This clonotype was observed at least ten times. J is TRBJ2-7 and V is TRBV6-6; TRBD1 matches 12 bases. The CDR3 runs to 21 residues. Germline V gene data show CDR1 as MNHNY and CDR2 as SVGAGI (reference sequence). Unmatched junction bases numbered 23, after V lost 6 bases and J lost 2 bases. Written as DNA, the CDR3 is TGTGCCAGCAGCTACACCGGGACAGGGGGCAGTAGCGGGAAAAGTACCTACGAGCAGTACTTC. Amino acid sequence: CASSYTGTGGSSGKSTYEQYF.

This clonotype was seen ten or more times. The J gene is TRBJ2-3, the V gene TRBV18; no clear D. There are 14 residues in the CDR3. Germline V gives CDR1 KGHSH, CDR2 LQKENI. V lost 6 bases, J lost 2 bases, and 12 bases lay in between. CDR3 residues: CASSSGSFTDTQYF. The CDR3, as DNA: TGTGCCAGCTCGTCCGGGTCTTTCACAGATACGCAGTATTTT.

This clonotype came up a few times. Here the CDR3 reads CASFPLGPNTEAFF. The CDR3 DNA is TGTGCCAGCTTCCCCCTTGGGCCGAACACTGAAGCTTTCTTT. The chain joins TRBV28 to TRBJ1-1; D is unresolved. The CDR3 loop spans 14 amino acids. Trimming shortened V by 8 bases and J by 1 base, and 14 bases separated the two germline ends. In germline, CDR1 is MDHEN, CDR2 SYDVKM.

This clonotype was seen at least ten times. This CDR3 is CASYGIPGQPQHF. The CDR3 nucleotides read TGTGCCAGTTACGGGATACCCGGTCAGCCCCAGCATTTT. V gene TRBV19 combines with J gene TRBJ1-5; unclear D gene. CDR3 length: 13 residues. Trimming shortened V by 8 bases and J by 6 bases, and 14 bases separated the two germline ends. Looked up from germline, CDR1 is LNHDA and CDR2 is SQIVND (reference sequence).